The 5 T cell receptor beta chains below come from one sample, sequenced in a study of T cells in narcolepsy. The data were produced by immunoSEQ multiplex PCR, yet TCRdb's version contains in-frame clones alone and is incomplete. The sample lists 20,000 to 30,000 clones, roughly 86% occurring once. The specimen was memory (CD45RA-) CD4+ T cells from blood. These receptors all stem from a human donor in good health.

The V call is TRBV7-8, the J call TRBJ1-5, with 8 bases identical to TRBD1. The V and J ends lost 2 bases and 2 bases, in that order; junction bases with no gene match: 2. Germline CDR1 SGHVS, CDR2 FQNEAQ. This CDR3 is built from 15 residues. The CDR3 here is CASSLQGAGNQPQHF. For the CDR3, the DNA is TGTGCCAGCAGCTTACAGGGGGCAGGCAATCAGCCCCAGCATTTT.

J is TRBJ2-1 and V is TRBV18; weak D call: TRBD1 (6 bases). Germline V gene data show CDR1 as KGHSH and CDR2 as LQKENI. The CDR3 is made up of 14 amino acids. Trimming took 3 bases from V and 4 from J, leaving 10 bases between them. Here the CDR3 DNA reads TGTGCCAGCTCACCTCAAACAGGGTACAATGAGCAGTTCTTC. Encoded protein: CASSPQTGYNEQFF. The full variable domain, rest sourced from reference TRBV18 and TRBJ2-1, is NAGVMQNPRHLVRRRGQEARLRCSPMKGHSHVYWYRQLPEEGLKFMVYLQKENIIDESGMPKERFSAEFPKEGPSILRIQQVVRGDSAAYFCASSPQTGYNEQFFGPGTRLTVL.

The chain recombines TRBV27 with TRBJ2-2, with 8 bases matching TRBD2. With 5 bases clipped from V and 1 base from J, the junction kept 6 bases outside the gene matches. The CDR3 length is 16 residues. CDR1 and CDR2 (germline): MNHEY, SMNVEV (reference sequence). The CDR3 DNA follows: TGTGCCAGCAGTCGGACGGGACTAGTGAACACCGGGGAGCTGTTTTTT. Residues: CASSRTGLVNTGELFF.

The CDR3 loop is CASSFPLKPYGYTF. CDR3 nucleotides: TGTGCCAGCAGTTTCCCCCTCAAGCCCTATGGCTACACCTTC. This sequence joins TRBV28 and TRBJ1-2; D is undetermined. The CDR3 runs to 14 residues. The V end lost 3 bases, the J end lost 4 bases, and 12 bases lay between the germline ends. Germline values: CDR1 MDHEN, CDR2 SYDVKM.

The chain links TRBV6-6 to TRBJ2-7; 9 bases align to TRBD1. With 5 bases clipped from V and 3 bases from J, the junction kept 5 bases outside the gene matches. Germline V gene lookup returns CDR1 MNHNY and CDR2 SVGAGI (reference sequence). The CDR3 has 14 residues. In nucleotides, the CDR3 is TGTGCCAGCAGTGAGGGGACAGGGCTCTACGAGCAGTACTTC. It yields the protein CASSEGTGLYEQYF.